The clone carrying this T cell receptor beta chain was seen only a few times. The antigen remains undetermined. This entry belongs to a study of beta chain features in type 1 diabetes. General study findings and limits: Reads derived from cDNA could over-represent cells showing high TCR expression.

The sequenced template was cDNA made from the entire isolated RNA. Repertoires were generated with immunoSEQ multiplex PCR, while TCRdb's copy carries only in-frame clones and drops some. The table shows roughly 150,000 clones, with about 8.1% occurring only once. Trimming at V came to 6 bases and at J to 2 bases, leaving 6 bases not matched to a gene. The CDR3 consists of 15 residues. Germline CDR1 ENHRY, CDR2 SYGVKD. This rearrangement joins TRBV10-3 to TRBJ2-1; 8 positions agree with TRBD2. This TCR came from a man between 18 and 29 years old in good health. The sequencing input was central memory CD4+ T cells from blood. The CDR3 DNA is TGTGCCATCAGCCCCTCACTAGCGGCCTACAATGAGCAGTTCTTC. Protein product: CAISPSLAAYNEQFF.